These T cell receptor beta chains were read from a single sample in a study of blood T cell repertoires in COVID-19. Libraries were prepared by immunoSEQ multiplex PCR; TCRdb keeps only in-frame clonotypes and omits some of them. The repertoire consists of 300,000 or so clones, with roughly 90% occurring once and the leading ten covering approximately 2%. Material: peripheral blood. The source is a woman in her twenties or thirties with COVID-19, enrolled during active disease. Both conserved end residues are part of each CDR3. D genes are given only for firm matches. The size entry is marked missing in some rows and otherwise reads once, few, many or a size class.

J | D | size | V | CDR3 | DNA
TRBJ1-2 | - | - | TRBV11-2 | CASSLGPDRFSGYTF | TGTGCCAGCAGCCTCGGGCCTGACAGGTTCAGCGGCTACACCTTC
TRBJ2-1 | - | - | TRBV9 | CASSVGEWSQGNEQFF | TGTGCCAGCAGCGTAGGAGAGTGGAGTCAGGGCAATGAGCAGTTCTTC
TRBJ2-1 | - | - | TRBV5-1 | CASSFYGTHRNNEQFF | TGCGCCAGCAGCTTTTACGGAACACACAGGAACAATGAGCAGTTCTTC
TRBJ1-2 | TRBD1 | - | TRBV6-4 | CASSTETGSEGGYTF | TGTGCCAGCAGTACGGAGACAGGGTCAGAAGGAGGCTACACCTTC
TRBJ2-5 | TRBD2 | - | TRBV7-2 | CASSLVSGLQRRTQYF | TGTGCCAGCAGCTTAGTGTCGGGACTACAGAGACGGACCCAGTACTTC
TRBJ2-3 | - | - | TRBV5-1 | CASLGLVTDTQYF | TGCGCCAGCCTCGGACTCGTTACAGATACGCAGTATTTT
TRBJ1-1 | - | - | TRBV12-3/TRBV12-4 | CASSHAGKVFF | TGTGCCAGCAGTCACGCAGGGAAGGTTTTCTTT
TRBJ1-4 | - | - | TRBV3-1/TRBV3-2 | CASTRGGTEKLFF | TGTGCCAGCACACGCGGGGGGACCGAAAAACTGTTTTTT
TRBJ1-2 | TRBD1 | - | TRBV6-4 | CASRPAGTEGYGYTF | TGTGCCAGCAGACCTGCCGGGACAGAGGGATATGGCTACACCTTC
TRBJ2-1 | TRBD2 | - | TRBV5-4 | CASSFGLAGANEQFF | TGTGCCAGCAGCTTCGGACTAGCGGGGGCCAATGAGCAGTTCTTC
TRBJ2-7 | - | - | TRBV28 | CASSLRHFSYEQYF | TGTGCCAGCAGTTTGAGACATTTCTCCTACGAGCAGTACTTC
TRBJ2-3 | - | - | TRBV27 | CATKRVDTQYF | TGTGCCACCAAAAGAGTTGATACGCAGTATTTT
TRBJ1-2 | - | - | TRBV11-2 | CASSLEGGIYYGYTF | TGTGCCAGCAGCTTAGAGGGGGGAATCTACTATGGCTACACCTTC
TRBJ2-3 | - | - | TRBV27 | CASSLTLIDTQYF | TGTGCCAGCAGTTTAACTCTTATAGATACGCAGTATTTT
TRBJ2-5 | TRBD2 | - | TRBV9 | CASSVMGLAVETQYF | TGTGCCAGCAGCGTAATGGGACTAGCGGTAGAGACCCAGTACTTC
TRBJ2-3 | TRBD2 | - | TRBV4-1 | CASSPAGLAGVQQYF | TGCGCCAGCAGCCCCGCCGGACTAGCGGGAGTACAGCAGTATTTT
TRBJ1-2 | - | - | TRBV2 | CASSAESNYGYTF | TGTGCCAGCAGTGCTGAGAGTAACTATGGCTACACCTTC
TRBJ1-1 | - | few | TRBV12-3/TRBV12-4 | CASSWGLEAFF | TGTGCCAGCAGTTGGGGCCTTGAAGCTTTCTTT
TRBJ2-1 | TRBD2 | - | TRBV6-6 | CASSGLAAAYNEQFF | TGTGCCAGCAGTGGACTAGCGGCCGCCTACAATGAGCAGTTCTTC
TRBJ1-2 | TRBD1 | few | TRBV19 | CASSINGQGRGGYTF | TGTGCCAGTAGTATCAACGGACAGGGGCGGGGAGGCTACACCTTC
TRBJ2-1 | TRBD2 | - | TRBV7-9 | CASSLSAGDNEQFF | TGTGCCAGCAGCTTGTCAGCGGGGGACAATGAGCAGTTCTTC
TRBJ2-3 | - | - | TRBV9 | CASSVDLHSQEYF | TGTGCCAGCAGCGTAGATCTCCATTCCCAGGAGTATTTT
TRBJ1-1 | - | - | TRBV5-6 | CASSLSKGVYSPEAFF | TGTGCCAGCAGTTTATCAAAAGGGGTTTACAGCCCTGAAGCTTTCTTT
TRBJ1-3 | - | - | TRBV30 | CAWMSKNTIYF | TGTGCCTGGATGAGTAAGAACACCATATATTTT
TRBJ2-1 | - | - | TRBV30 | CAWNYWGMGGQFF | TGTGCCTGGAACTACTGGGGCATGGGGGGGCAGTTCTTC
TRBJ1-4 | TRBD1 | - | TRBV5-5 | CASSIAGGPLNEKLFF | TGTGCCAGCAGCATAGCAGGGGGACCCCTTAATGAAAAACTGTTTTTT
TRBJ1-5 | TRBD1 | - | TRBV6-5 | CASTMTGGNQPQHF | TGTGCCAGCACTATGACAGGGGGCAATCAGCCCCAGCATTTT
TRBJ2-1 | - | once | TRBV19 | CASGDSGSYNEQFF | TGTGCCAGTGGCGACTCCGGCTCCTACAATGAGCAGTTCTTC
TRBJ2-5 | TRBD1 | - | TRBV5-1 | CASGTAQETQYF | TGCGCCAGTGGGACAGCTCAAGAGACCCAGTACTTC
TRBJ1-5 | TRBD1 | - | TRBV19 | CASSTRGTGGFQPQHF | TGTGCCAGTAGTACCCGGGGGACAGGGGGGTTCCAGCCCCAGCATTTT
TRBJ1-2 | TRBD1 | - | TRBV5-1 | CASSPSGQGDGYTF | TGCGCCAGCAGCCCCTCGGGACAGGGCGATGGCTACACCTTC
TRBJ2-7 | - | - | TRBV15 | CATSSYHYEQYF | TGTGCCACCAGCAGCTACCACTACGAGCAGTACTTC
TRBJ2-1 | TRBD2 | once | TRBV11-2 | CASSLDSLAGVEQFF | TGTGCCAGCAGCTTAGATTCGCTAGCGGGAGTTGAGCAGTTCTTC
TRBJ1-1 | - | - | TRBV7-2 | CASSLWEGSSTEAFF | TGTGCCAGCAGCTTATGGGAGGGGTCGAGCACTGAAGCTTTCTTT
TRBJ2-7 | TRBD2 | - | TRBV7-2 | CASSAITSGYEQYF | TGTGCCAGCAGCGCAATAACTAGCGGTTACGAGCAGTACTTC
TRBJ1-1 | TRBD1 | - | TRBV19 | CASSTDRGMNTEAFF | TGTGCCAGTAGTACGGACAGGGGAATGAACACTGAAGCTTTCTTT
TRBJ2-7 | TRBD2 | - | TRBV7-9 | CASSVTGTSGYEQYF | TGTGCCAGCAGCGTAACCGGGACTAGCGGCTACGAGCAGTACTTC
TRBJ2-3 | TRBD1 | - | TRBV27 | CASSHDRGNTDTQYF | TGTGCCAGCAGTCACGACAGGGGAAACACAGATACGCAGTATTTT
TRBJ1-4 | TRBD1 | - | TRBV2 | CASRAGQGYEKLFF | TGTGCCAGCAGGGCGGGACAGGGCTATGAAAAACTGTTTTTT
TRBJ1-2 | - | - | TRBV5-1 | CASSLGHSYGYTF | TGCGCCAGCAGCTTGGGACACTCCTATGGCTACACCTTC
TRBJ1-3 | - | - | TRBV27 | CASSNSYSGNTIYF | TGTGCCAGCAGTAACAGCTACTCTGGAAACACCATATATTTT
TRBJ1-2 | TRBD1 | - | TRBV2 | CAGTGGVYGYTF | TGTGCCGGCACAGGGGGCGTCTATGGCTACACCTTC
TRBJ2-5 | - | - | TRBV2 | CASGRGETQYF | TGTGCCAGCGGAAGGGGAGAGACCCAGTACTTC
TRBJ1-1 | TRBD1 | - | TRBV5-4 | CASSSGTGFNTEAFF | TGTGCCAGCAGCTCCGGGACAGGGTTTAACACTGAAGCTTTCTTT
TRBJ1-4 | - | - | TRBV28 | CASSLNSGEKLFF | TGTGCCAGCAGTTTGAACAGCGGGGAAAAACTGTTTTTT
TRBJ2-1 | TRBD1 | few | TRBV19 | CASCPGQACHEQFF | TGTGCCAGTTGTCCGGGACAGGCCTGCCATGAGCAGTTCTTC
TRBJ2-1 | - | once | TRBV5-4 | CASSLVLGRGYNEQFF | TGTGCCAGCAGCTTGGTTTTGGGCAGGGGCTACAATGAGCAGTTCTTC
TRBJ2-1 | - | - | TRBV5-1 | CASSLIFSSSYNEQFF | TGCGCCAGCAGCTTAATATTCTCTAGCTCCTACAATGAGCAGTTCTTC
TRBJ2-3 | TRBD2 | - | TRBV6-4 | CASSRTDSDSGRRNTQYF | TGTGCCAGCAGTCGCACCGACTCTGACAGCGGGAGGCGGAATACGCAGTATTTT
TRBJ1-2 | - | - | TRBV29-1 | CSVEEGLNYGYTF | TGCAGCGTTGAGGAGGGGCTTAACTATGGCTACACCTTC
TRBJ2-1 | TRBD2 | - | TRBV6-6 | CASSLSGVGNEQFF | TGTGCCAGCAGTCTAAGCGGGGTCGGCAATGAGCAGTTCTTC
TRBJ1-2 | - | few | TRBV2 | CASSEALLRTSGYTF | TGTGCCAGCAGTGAAGCGCTTTTGAGGACATCTGGCTACACCTTC
TRBJ1-2 | - | many | TRBV5-4 | CASSLGKTVSERYGYTF | TGTGCCAGCAGCTTGGGGAAGACAGTATCCGAACGCTATGGCTACACCTTC
TRBJ1-5 | - | - | TRBV19 | CASSHTGTQPQHF | TGTGCCAGTAGTCACACAGGGACTCAGCCCCAGCATTTT
TRBJ1-1 | - | - | TRBV30 | CAWSHRNTEAFF | TGTGCCTGGAGTCACAGGAACACTGAAGCTTTCTTT
TRBJ1-2 | TRBD1 | once | TRBV25-1 | CASKTGVYGYTF | TGTGCCAGCAAGACAGGGGTATATGGCTACACCTTC
TRBJ1-5 | - | - | TRBV5-1 | CASSLAGVPGPQHF | TGCGCCAGCAGCTTGGCCGGGGTCCCCGGGCCCCAGCATTTT
TRBJ1-1 | - | - | TRBV21-1 | CASSVTGECLAFF | TGTGCCAGCAGCGTCACGGGGGAGTGTTTAGCTTTCTTT
TRBJ2-7 | - | few | TRBV28 | CASSPGQPYEQYF | TGTGCCAGCAGCCCCGGACAGCCCTACGAGCAGTACTTC
TRBJ2-7 | TRBD1 | - | TRBV5-5 | CASSGPGTGRSYEQYF | TGTGCCAGCAGCGGCCCCGGGACAGGGAGATCCTACGAGCAGTACTTC